This entry features one T cell receptor (beta chain) sequence. Its antigen remains unknown. Sequenced by immunoSEQ multiplex PCR; TCRdb stores in-frame clones only, minus some. The sample holds over 100,000 clones, about 93% seen once. The J segment lost 5 bases and the V segment lost 2 bases, leaving 10 bases of the junction unmatched. The CDR3 runs 16 residues. Germline CDR1 SGHVS, CDR2 FNYEAQ. The sample belongs to a study of graft-versus-host responses after intestinal transplantation. Background on the study: Transplant types were multivisceral, liver-intestinal, or isolated intestinal. Every recipient had anti-thymocyte globulin induction and two to four years of tacrolimus plus steroids.

Study results and caveats: The authors found GvH clones in recipient marrow, some appearing first in ileum or blood. Early post-transplant HvG declines tracked with peak circulating GvH clone levels.

This clonotype originated in a human donor who received an intestinal transplant. The sequences come from unstimulated CD4+ T cells sorted from spleen or lymph node cells, collected before intestinal transplant. The rearrangement uses TRBV7-6 and TRBJ2-5; 8 nucleotides line up with TRBD2. This chain's CDR3 is CASSLNSASGWETQYF. The CDR3 nucleotides read TGTGCCAGCAGCTTAAACTCGGCTAGCGGGTGGGAGACCCAGTACTTC.